This T cell receptor (beta chain) comes out of a study of identical twins. A word on this clonotype: Its antigen is undetermined.

The CDR3 runs to 15 residues. V gave up 6 bases and J gave up 4 bases; unmatched junction bases: 10. CDR1 PRHDT and CDR2 FYEKMQ come from the germline V gene (reference sequence). Study-wide findings and caveats: The abundant beta clonotypes from cord blood had fewer insertions, and memory repertoires had none of this. Within beta out-of-frame sequences, the excess sharing observed between twins was weaker.

It was template switching that added a universal primer site, and there were unique molecular identifiers on the cDNA. TCRdb independently ran MiXCR on the 5' RACE reads; one entry per CDR3 protein. The sample holds under 300,000 distinct CDR3 sequences, approximately 11% seen once. Separately, the same data were catalogued under a study of yellow fever vaccine responses in identical twins.

The specimen sequenced was memory (CD45RO+) T cells sorted from blood. The chain combines TRBV13 with TRBJ2-7; TRBD1 aligns across 9 bases. The sequence was collected from a woman younger than 30 in good health. The CDR3 loop is CASRLQGAFGYEQYF. The CDR3 coding sequence is TGTGCCAGCAGACTACAGGGGGCCTTCGGTTACGAGCAGTACTTC.